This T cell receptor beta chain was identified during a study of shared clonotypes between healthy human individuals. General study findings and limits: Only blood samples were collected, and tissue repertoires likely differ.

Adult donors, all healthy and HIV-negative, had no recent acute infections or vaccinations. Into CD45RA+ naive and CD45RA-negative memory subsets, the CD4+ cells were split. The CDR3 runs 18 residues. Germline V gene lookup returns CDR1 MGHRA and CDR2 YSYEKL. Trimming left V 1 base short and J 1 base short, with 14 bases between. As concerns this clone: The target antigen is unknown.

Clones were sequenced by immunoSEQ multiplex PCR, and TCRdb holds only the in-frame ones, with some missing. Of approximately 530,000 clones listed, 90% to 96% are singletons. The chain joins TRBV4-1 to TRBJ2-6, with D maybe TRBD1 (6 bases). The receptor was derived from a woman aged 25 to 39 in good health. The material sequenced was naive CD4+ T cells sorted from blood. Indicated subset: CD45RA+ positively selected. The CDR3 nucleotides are TGCGCCAGCAGCCAAGCTGGCAGGGGCCCTTCTGGGGCCAACGTCCTGACTTTC. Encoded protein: CASSQAGRGPSGANVLTF.